The clone carrying this T cell receptor beta chain was picked up many times. The antigen is not known. This specimen belongs to a study of early T cells in non-severe SARS-CoV-2 infection. Study information: RNA in bulk from unsorted whole blood was sequenced, and chains were unpaired. Whole-study findings and limits: Sequences matched to VDJdb favored anti-spike CD8 responses, while private and CD4 specificities were missed.

Attachment of unique molecular identifiers was made to individual cDNA molecules. MiXCR, run by TCRdb on the 5' RACE reads, gives a single entry per CDR3 protein. The profile covers around 61,000 distinct CDR3 sequences, with under 14% appearing a single time and over 1.5% taken by the ten largest. Per the germline V gene, CDR1 is SGHRS and CDR2 is YFSETQ. The junction had 4 bases not matched to a gene; V was cut back by 0 bases and J by 2 bases. There are 15 residues in the CDR3. The sequenced sample was whole blood. The V gene is TRBV5-1, the J gene TRBJ1-1, with 7 positions matching TRBD1. The clonotype was recovered from an adult who was a healthcare worker with PCR-confirmed SARS-CoV-2 infection or an uninfected control (not recorded which). As DNA, the CDR3 is TGCGCCAGCAGCTTGGAGGGGGCCTCTAACACTGAAGCTTTCTTT. It encodes CASSLEGASNTEAFF.